The source of this T cell receptor beta chain is a study of shared clonotypes between healthy human individuals. Running of the assay took place at deep level. Here immunoSEQ multiplex PCR was the method, and the copy in TCRdb shows in-frame clones only, minus some. Of around 2,000,000 clones in the sample, 85% to 95% were seen once. Trimming took 2 bases from V and 8 from J, leaving 9 bases between them. CDR1 ENHRY and CDR2 SYGVKD come from the germline V gene. This CDR3 contains 12 residues. The V and J genes are TRBV10-3 and TRBJ1-2, with D unresolved. The sequenced sample consisted of naive CD4+ T cells sorted from blood. Subset described: CD45RA+ positively selected. The source of this sequence is a man in his late teens or twenties in good health. The CDR3 spells CAISEAIKGYTF. Here the CDR3 DNA reads TGTGCCATCAGTGAGGCCATTAAGGGCTACACCTTC.